This T cell receptor beta chain stems from a study of patients and donors after allogeneic stem cell transplantation. TCRdb redid the calling of the RT-PCR reads with MiXCR, one entry per CDR3 protein. This sample yields about a million distinct CDR3 sequences, of which roughly 17% are seen a single time; 5.5% to 6.5% belongs to the top ten. This clonotype was counted a few times. V was trimmed by 0 bases and J by 4 bases, leaving 13 bases between them. Per the germline V gene, CDR1 is MGHRA and CDR2 is YSYEKL. The CDR3 loop spans 16 amino acids. The chain couples TRBV4-1 to TRBJ2-1; D tentatively fits TRBD1 or TRBD2 (6 bases each). This receptor was obtained from a human donor who was either an allogeneic HSCT recipient or a stem cell or donor lymphocyte infusion donor (not recorded which). It is not recorded whose cells these are; they may come from a transplant donor. The sequenced sample was blood, either unsorted or a sorted T cell fraction (not recorded which). The CDR3, as DNA: TGCGCCAGCAGCCAAGATCCGGGGGCCACGTACAATGAGCAGTTCTTC. Translating gives CASSQDPGATYNEQFF.